This T cell receptor (beta chain) emerged from a study of T cells in Graves' hyperthyroidism and ophthalmopathy. The study's findings and limits: The majority of expanded thyroid clonotypes above 0.001 also appeared in blood.

Individuals with ophthalmopathy presented a Clinical Activity Score of at least 3, a NOSPECS grade of at least 4 and a duration under 3 months. The authors took PBMCs from 10 ml fresh peripheral blood. Trimming left V 3 bases short and J 6 bases short, with 9 bases between. The CDR3 has 13 amino acids. Template material for amplifying TCR beta CDR3 regions consisted of RNA transcripts. In the first-round RT-PCR of the TCR CDR3, the HTBI primer set was used. TCRdb recomputed calls from the multiplex PCR reads with MiXCR, one row per CDR3 protein. The table has about 640,000 distinct CDR3 sequences, under 25% seen once. This clonotype was found a few times. Antigen: not known.

The sequence was collected from a man aged 25 to 40 with Graves' ophthalmopathy. This sequence joins TRBV12-3 or TRBV12-4 and TRBJ2-1; possibly TRBD1 for D (5 bases). Sequencing was carried out using blood. CDR3 in amino acids: CASSLGLGNEQFF. The CDR3 region has the DNA TGTGCCAGCAGTTTGGGGCTAGGCAATGAGCAGTTCTTC.